This T cell receptor (beta chain) was found in a study of blood T cell repertoires in COVID-19. Study as a whole: Whether acute or convalescent, the COVID-19 samples came from the United States, Italy and Spain. Sources were T cells, B-cell-depleted T cells, or PBMCs; the material itself was cDNA or gDNA.

Sequencing used immunoSEQ multiplex PCR; TCRdb keeps in-frame clones, though not all of them. The data contain about 260,000 clones, 80% to 90% of them singletons. The CDR3 sequence is 14 residues long. Germline CDR1 reads MGHDK; CDR2 reads SYGVNS. V was trimmed by 6 bases and J by 6 bases, leaving 17 bases between them. The TCR originated in a man aged 55 to 70 with acute or convalescent COVID-19. The chain employs TRBV25-1 and TRBJ1-2; the D is unclear. Sequences were obtained from peripheral blood. CDR3 nucleotides: TGTGCCAGCAGGGAAGAACGCATCAGCGATGGCTACACCTTC. It yields the protein CASREERISDGYTF.